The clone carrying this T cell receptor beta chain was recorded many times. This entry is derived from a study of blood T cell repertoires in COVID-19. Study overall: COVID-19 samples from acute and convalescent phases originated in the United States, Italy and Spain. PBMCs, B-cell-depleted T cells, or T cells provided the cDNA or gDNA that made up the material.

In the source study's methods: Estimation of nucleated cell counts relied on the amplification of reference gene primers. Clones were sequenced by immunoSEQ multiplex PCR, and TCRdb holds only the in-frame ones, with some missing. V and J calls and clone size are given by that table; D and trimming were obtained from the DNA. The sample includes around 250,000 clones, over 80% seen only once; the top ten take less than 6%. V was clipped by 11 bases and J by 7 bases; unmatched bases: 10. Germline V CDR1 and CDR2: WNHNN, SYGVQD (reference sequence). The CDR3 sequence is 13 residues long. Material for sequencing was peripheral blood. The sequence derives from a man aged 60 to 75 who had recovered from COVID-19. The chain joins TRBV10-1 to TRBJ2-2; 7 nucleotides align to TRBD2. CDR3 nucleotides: TGCGCCTGCGTTGGGGGGGACGGCGGGGAGCTGTTTTTT. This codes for CACVGGDGGELFF.